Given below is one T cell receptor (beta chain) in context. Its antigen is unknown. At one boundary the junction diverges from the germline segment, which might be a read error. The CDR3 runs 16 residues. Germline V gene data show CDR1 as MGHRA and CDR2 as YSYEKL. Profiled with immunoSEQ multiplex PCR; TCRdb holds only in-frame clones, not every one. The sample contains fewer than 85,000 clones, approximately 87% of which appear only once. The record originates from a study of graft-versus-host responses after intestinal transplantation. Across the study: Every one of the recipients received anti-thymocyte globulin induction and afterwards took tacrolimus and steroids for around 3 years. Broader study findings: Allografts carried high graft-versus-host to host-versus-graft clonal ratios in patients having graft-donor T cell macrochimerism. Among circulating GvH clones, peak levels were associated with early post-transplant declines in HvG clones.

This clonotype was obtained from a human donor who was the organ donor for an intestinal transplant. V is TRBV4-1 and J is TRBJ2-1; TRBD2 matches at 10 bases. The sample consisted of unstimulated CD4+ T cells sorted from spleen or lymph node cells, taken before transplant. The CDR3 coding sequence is TGCGCCAGCAGCCAAGTCCCACTAGCGGGAAAAAAATCAGGTCTCTTC. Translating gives CASSQVPLAGKKSGLF.